The next 30 T cell receptor beta chains were all read from a single sample in a study of post-analysis software for immune sequencing data. General study findings and limits: There were five TRBV segments more frequent in patients than controls, and TRBV5-6, TRBV5-1 and TRBV20-1 were among them.

TCR beta libraries were prepared from cDNA with unique molecular identifiers. MiXCR, applied by TCRdb to the PCR reads, yields one record per CDR3 protein. The data contain fewer than 700,000 distinct CDR3 sequences, about 44% of them seen just once; the ten biggest clones take up approximately 1.7%. No antigen has been assigned to these receptors. Sequencing used blood. These receptors were obtained from a girl aged 10-17 years with multiple sclerosis.

This chain connects TRBV10-3 to TRBJ1-2; D not certain. V gave up 7 bases and J gave up 0 bases, with 12 bases separating them. Per the germline V gene, CDR1 is ENHRY and CDR2 is SYGVKD. CDR3 length: 14 residues. The CDR3, as DNA: TGTGCCATCACTGGAACTCCCGCTAACTATGGCTACACCTTC. This gives the protein CAITGTPANYGYTF.

This clonotype was detected a few times. The chain is built from TRBV12-3 or TRBV12-4 and TRBJ1-6; D unresolved. The CDR3 loop spans 16 amino acids. V lost 3 bases and J 6 bases, leaving 15 bases between the germline ends. The CDR3, as DNA: TGTGCCAGCAGTTTTCGAACCGGGTCTTTTAATTCACCCCTCCACTTT. This translates into CASSFRTGSFNSPLHF.

This clonotype was counted between two and nine times. This chain uses TRBV20-1 with TRBJ2-3, with D uncertain. Germline assignment: CDR1 DFQATT and CDR2 SNEGSKA (reference sequence). The CDR3 contains 13 residues. Trimming took 3 bases from V and 5 from J, leaving 12 bases between them. CDR3 residues: CSASTSVKDTQYF. Written as DNA, the CDR3 is TGCAGTGCTAGTACGTCGGTAAAAGATACGCAGTATTTT.

This clonotype was counted between two and nine times. Its ends do not fully match the called genes, so a read error is possible. V is TRBV11-2 and J is TRBJ2-3; 8 positions agree with TRBD2. This CDR3 is built from 16 residues. Germline-derived CDR1 and CDR2 are SGHAT and FQNNGV. As DNA, the CDR3 is TGTGCCAGCAGGTTAGGGCGGGGACTAGGCACAGATACGCAGTATTTT. This sequence encodes CASRLGRGLGTDTQYF.

This CDR3 is CASSQDHGPRAYEQYF. The CDR3 nucleotides read TGTGCCAGCAGCCAAGATCATGGGCCGAGGGCCTACGAGCAGTACTTC. The J gene is TRBJ2-7, the V gene TRBV3-1; a weak D match, TRBD2 (5 bases). Germline V gives CDR1 LGHDT, CDR2 YNNKEL (reference sequence). Trimming removed 0 bases at V and 2 bases at J, with 14 bases between. CDR3 length equals 16 residues.

V gene TRBV6-5 combines with J gene TRBJ2-1, with 8 positions matching TRBD2. Germline CDR1 MNHEY, CDR2 SVGAGI. The junction had 4 bases not matched to a gene; V was cut back by 0 bases and J by 9 bases. This CDR3 comprises 14 residues. CDR3 region: CASSYSAAGGEQFF. CDR3 coding DNA: TGTGCCAGCAGTTACTCGGCTGCGGGAGGTGAGCAGTTCTTC.

V gene TRBV10-2 combines with J gene TRBJ2-3; 7 bases match TRBD2. The V gene's germline CDR1 is WSHSY and CDR2 SAAADI. V trimming: 5 bases; J trimming: 0 bases; junction bases outside the gene matches: 5. This CDR3 has 15 amino acids. CDR3 region: CASSSGVASTDTQYF. CDR3 coding DNA: TGCGCCAGCAGTAGCGGGGTCGCTAGCACAGATACGCAGTATTTT.

The chain links TRBV12-3 or TRBV12-4 to TRBJ2-3; D is uncertain. Trimming removed 6 bases at V and 0 bases at J, with 7 bases between. The CDR3 contains 13 residues. This CDR3 is CASRWVSTDTQYF. The CDR3 DNA sequence: TGTGCCAGCAGGTGGGTCAGCACAGATACGCAGTATTTT.

J is TRBJ1-5 and V is TRBV25-1, with 7 bases fitting TRBD1. This CDR3 spans 14 amino acids. Per the germline V gene, CDR1 is MGHDK and CDR2 is SYGVNS. V trimming: 2 bases; J trimming: 7 bases; junction bases outside the gene matches: 5. CDR3 coding DNA: TGTGCCAGCAGTGAAGACAGGGCGGACCAGCCCCAGCATTTT. It translates to CASSEDRADQPQHF.

This clonotype was found many times. The chain links TRBV6-4 to TRBJ2-1; D not certain. The V and J ends lost 0 bases and 5 bases respectively, with 5 bases between them. The CDR3 length is 13 residues. CDR1 and CDR2 (germline): MRHNA, SNTAGT. The CDR3 nucleotides are TGTGCCAGCAGTGACTCTTCCAACAATGAGCAGTTCTTC. Its translation: CASSDSSNNEQFF.

This rearrangement joins TRBV6-5 to TRBJ2-4, with D perhaps TRBD1 (6 bases). The CDR3 totals 13 residues. Trimming removed 5 bases at V and 13 bases at J, with 18 bases between. Germline values: CDR1 MNHEY, CDR2 SVGAGI. CDR3 sequence reads: CASSPLRAGEQYF. The DNA for the CDR3 is TGTGCCAGCAGTCCTCTAAGGGCAGGGGAGCAGTACTTC.

CDR3 in DNA: TGCGCCAGCAGCTTGCCTCCTACTAGCGGGGGGAACACAGATACGCAGTATTTT. Its translation: CASSLPPTSGGNTDTQYF. The chain uses TRBV5-1 and TRBJ2-3, with 12 bases aligning to TRBD2. CDR1 is SGHRS, CDR2 YFSETQ, per germline. CDR3 length: 18 residues. With V trimmed by 1 base and J by 2 bases, 8 bases remained unmatched. The full variable domain, in which reference TRBV5-1 and TRBJ2-3 provide the parts outside the CDR3, is KAGVTQTPRYLIKTRGQQVTLSCSPISGHRSVSWYQQTPGQGLQFLFEYFSETQRNKGNFPGRFSGRQFSNSRSEMNVSTLELGDSALYLCASSLPPTSGGNTDTQYFGPGTRLTVL.

This clonotype was seen a few times. The gene calls are TRBV7-2 and TRBJ2-3; D is tentatively TRBD1 or TRBD2 (5 bases each). The V and J ends lost 5 bases and 0 bases respectively, with 12 bases between them. Per the germline V gene, CDR1 is SGHTA and CDR2 is FQGNSA. The CDR3 totals 15 residues. The CDR3 DNA follows: TGTGCCAGCAGCCCCCGGGACCGTAGCACAGATACGCAGTATTTT. Translating it yields CASSPRDRSTDTQYF.

This chain links TRBV12-3 or TRBV12-4 with TRBJ2-7; D is uncertain. Trimming removed 1 base from V and 6 bases from J, with 7 bases in between. The CDR3 length is 12 residues. The CDR3 bases are TGTGCCAGCAGTTTAGGGCAGACCGAGCAGTACTTC. Protein: CASSLGQTEQYF.

This clonotype turned up a few times. V gene TRBV24-1 combines with J gene TRBJ2-5; D is perhaps TRBD2 (5 bases). The V gene's germline CDR1 is KGHDR and CDR2 SFDVKD. Trimming shortened V by 9 bases and J by 4 bases, and 17 bases separated the two germline ends. CDR3 size: 14 residues. The chain's CDR3 is CATGDRRGGETQYF. The CDR3 DNA follows: TGTGCCACCGGCGACCGCCGGGGTGGAGAGACCCAGTACTTC.

The V gene is TRBV5-1, the J gene TRBJ2-3; TRBD2 is a possible D gene (6 bases). Germline values: CDR1 SGHRS, CDR2 YFSETQ. The V end lost 2 bases, the J end lost 3 bases, and 7 bases lay between the germline ends. The CDR3 sequence is 13 residues long. The chain's CDR3 is CASSFLATDTQYF. In DNA, the CDR3 is TGCGCCAGCAGCTTTCTAGCGACAGATACGCAGTATTTT.

This chain connects TRBV12-3 or TRBV12-4 to TRBJ2-7, with a weak D call TRBD1 (5 bases). This CDR3 is 15 amino acids long. V lost 6 bases and J lost 0, with 15 bases in between. CDR3 sequence: CASSHGHLSSYEQYF. In nucleotides, the CDR3 is TGTGCCAGCAGCCACGGACACTTGAGCTCCTACGAGCAGTACTTC.

Only a few counts were recorded for this clonotype. The rearrangement joins TRBV13 to TRBJ2-6, with D possibly matching TRBD2 (5 bases). The germline V gene encodes CDR1 PRHDT and CDR2 FYEKMQ (reference sequence). The CDR3 consists of 17 residues. Trimming removed 6 bases at V and 0 bases at J, with 15 bases between. CDR3 bases: TGTGCCAGCAGTCCGACCGGGGAAACCTCTGGGGCCAACGTCCTGACTTTC. This codes for CASSPTGETSGANVLTF. The variable domain in full, completed from reference TRBV13 and TRBJ2-6, reads AAGVIQSPRHLIKEKRETATLKCYPIPRHDTVYWYQQGPGQDPQFLISFYEKMQSDKGSIPDRFSAQQFSDYHSELNMSSLELGDSALYFCASSPTGETSGANVLTFGAGSRLTVL.

The gene calls are TRBV29-1 and TRBJ1-2; unclear D gene. Between the trimmed V and J ends, which lost 5 bases and 7 bases, there was a span of 17 bases. Germline lookup yields CDR1 SQVTM and CDR2 ANQGSEA. CDR3 size: 13 residues. CDR3 nucleotide sequence: TGCAGCGTTTGGATAGGAGTGTCGGGTGGCTACACCTTC. As protein: CSVWIGVSGGYTF.

This clonotype was observed a handful of times. V is TRBV7-9 and J is TRBJ2-7; 9 positions agree with TRBD1. Germline V gives CDR1 SEHNR, CDR2 FQNEAQ (reference sequence). CDR3 length: 17 residues. V dropped 5 bases and J dropped 4; count of bases not matched to a gene: 15. CDR3 DNA: TGTGCCAGCAGCACTGCCGGGACAGGGCGTTACGGATACGAGCAGTACTTC. Its translation: CASSTAGTGRYGYEQYF. Combining the CDR3 with reference TRBV7-9 and TRBJ2-7 gives the whole variable domain DTGVSQNPRHKITKRGQNVTFRCDPISEHNRLYWYRQTLGQGPEFLTYFQNEAQLEKSRLLSDRFSAERPKGSFSTLEIQRTEQGDSAMYLCASSTAGTGRYGYEQYFGPGTRLTVT.

This clonotype was seen a few times. The rearrangement links TRBV20-1 to TRBJ2-7, with 8 nucleotides matching TRBD1. The trim removed 0 bases at V and 2 bases at J, leaving 12 bases unmatched. The CDR3 contains 17 residues. The germline V gene has CDR1 DFQATT and CDR2 SNEGSKA (reference sequence). CDR3 sequence (DNA): TGCAGTGCTAGAGACAGGGGGCGAACTACCGCGCCCTACGAGCAGTACTTC. Translation gives CSARDRGRTTAPYEQYF.

The chain carries TRBV6-6 and TRBJ2-3; D call uncertain. Germline V gene lookup returns CDR1 MNHNY and CDR2 SVGAGI (reference sequence). The CDR3 spans 11 residues. The ends were cut back, 8 bases at V and 1 base at J, with 4 bases in the middle. Written as DNA, the CDR3 is TGTGCCAGCCTGGGCACAGATACGCAGTATTTT. It encodes CASLGTDTQYF.

The chain is built from TRBV10-3 and TRBJ1-2; tentative D call: TRBD1 (5 bases). CDR3 length: 15 residues. The germline gives CDR1 ENHRY, CDR2 SYGVKD. Trimming left V 0 bases short and J 4 bases short, with 12 bases between. The CDR3 loop reads CAISESTGGFYGYTF. DNA of the CDR3: TGTGCCATCAGTGAGTCCACAGGAGGTTTCTATGGCTACACCTTC.

The rearrangement links TRBV5-1 to TRBJ2-5; the D gene could be TRBD1 or TRBD2 (5 bases each). Germline CDR1 is SGHRS and CDR2 is YFSETQ. The V end was cut by 3 bases, the J end by 5 bases, with 17 bases between. The CDR3 sequence is 15 residues long. The CDR3 loop is CASSCLGTVSETQYF. CDR3 in DNA: TGCGCCAGCAGCTGTCTAGGGACCGTTTCGGAGACCCAGTACTTC.

The chain has TRBV12-3 or TRBV12-4 and TRBJ1-5; 7 bases are a match to TRBD1. The trim removed 3 bases at V and 6 bases at J, leaving 5 bases unmatched. The CDR3 runs to 14 residues. The CDR3 reads CASSLGTVAQPQHF. CDR3 coding DNA: TGTGCCAGCAGTTTGGGGACAGTCGCTCAGCCCCAGCATTTT.

This chain links TRBV7-2 with TRBJ2-7, with D hard to call. V was trimmed by 5 bases and J by 6 bases, leaving 8 bases between them. The V gene's germline CDR1 is SGHTA and CDR2 FQGNSA. CDR3 size: 11 residues. CDR3 in amino acids: CASSRRLEQYF. CDR3 bases: TGTGCCAGCAGCCGACGGCTCGAGCAGTACTTC.

This clonotype was counted between two and nine times. The chain recombines TRBV12-3 or TRBV12-4 with TRBJ2-2; possibly TRBD2 for D (6 bases). This CDR3 spans 13 amino acids. The V gene lost 1 base and the J gene lost 6 bases, with 6 bases spanning the gap. CDR3 DNA sequence: TGTGCCAGCAGTTTAGGGGAGGCCGGGGAGCTGTTTTTT. Translating it yields CASSLGEAGELFF.

Only a few counts were recorded for this clonotype. CDR3 bases: TGTGCCAGCACCCTAGGGGGGGGATTGTGGAAACTGTTTTTT. It is translated as CASTLGGGLWKLFF. This chain uses TRBV12-3 or TRBV12-4 with TRBJ1-4, with D possibly being TRBD1 (6 bases). V lost 7 bases to trimming and J lost 11 bases, with 20 bases between them. This CDR3 region has 14 residues.

This clonotype appeared a few times. The genes are TRBV12-3 or TRBV12-4 and TRBJ2-5; 7 bases fit TRBD2. The CDR3 runs to 14 residues. V lost 2 bases to trimming and J lost 5 bases; unmatched junction nucleotides: 5. As DNA, the CDR3 is TGTGCCAGCAGTTTAATATCCGGGGGGGAGACCCAGTACTTC. Its protein product is CASSLISGGETQYF.

V is TRBV27 and J is TRBJ1-2; a weak D match, TRBD1 (6 bases). The CDR3 consists of 16 residues. The germline CDR1 and CDR2 sequences are MNHEY and SMNVEV (reference sequence). Trimming took off 6 bases at V and 6 bases at J, with 23 bases between the two ends. CDR3 DNA sequence: TGTGCCAGCAGATTCTTCCCCGTGAGGGGGAGGGATGGCTACACCTTC. Translation: CASRFFPVRGRDGYTF.